This section outlines one TCR beta chain sequence together with its context. Its antigen is as yet unknown. Time point in this sample: healthy volunteer bleed at 2 weeks. Total RNA was isolated from unfractionated whole blood. In the original workflow: The number of TCRs in each sample had a median of around 96,000 and spanned 23,224 to 690,600. TCRdb used MiXCR to reprocess the RACE reads, holding one entry per CDR3 protein. Here the V and J calls rest on TCRdb's processing, not on the authors' analysis. The sample holds about 130,000 distinct CDR3 sequences, approximately 9.5% seen once. This record comes from a study of human T cells and chemical hapten exposure. General study points: DPC sensitization produced no change in TCRs with frequency above 1 in 1000.

The CDR3 has 15 residues. Germline-derived CDR1 and CDR2 are SGHRS and YFSETQ. V lost 2 bases, J lost 3 bases, and 6 bases stayed unmatched. Sequenced sample: whole blood. The clonotype was recovered from a male donor in good health. Some clones in this sample may be carry-over from other donors' samples. V is TRBV5-1 and J is TRBJ2-7; the match to TRBD2 covers 9 bases. The CDR3: CASSFFVTSGYEQYF. The DNA of the CDR3 is TGCGCCAGCAGCTTTTTTGTGACTAGCGGCTACGAGCAGTACTTC.